The sequence of this T cell receptor beta chain was determined in a study of blood T cell repertoires in COVID-19. Each recovered donor of Cohort 3 presented with two negative PCRs, clearance, or symptom resolution. Trimming removed 5 bases from V and 2 bases from J; junction bases left unmatched: 3. Germline V gene sequence: CDR1 SGHRS, CDR2 YFSETQ. This CDR3 is built from 14 residues. Using immunoSEQ multiplex PCR, the repertoire was profiled, and TCRdb retains in-frame clones only, with some absent. Of 330,000 or so clones in the sample, over 70% were seen once. The sample comprised PBMCs or T cells enriched from blood (not recorded which). This TCR came from a man aged 30-40 years who had recovered from COVID-19. This chain joins TRBV5-1 and TRBJ1-3; TRBD1 aligns across 8 bases. The CDR3 spells CASSWTGTGNTIYF. CDR3 sequence (DNA): TGCGCCAGCAGTTGGACAGGGACTGGAAACACCATATATTTT.